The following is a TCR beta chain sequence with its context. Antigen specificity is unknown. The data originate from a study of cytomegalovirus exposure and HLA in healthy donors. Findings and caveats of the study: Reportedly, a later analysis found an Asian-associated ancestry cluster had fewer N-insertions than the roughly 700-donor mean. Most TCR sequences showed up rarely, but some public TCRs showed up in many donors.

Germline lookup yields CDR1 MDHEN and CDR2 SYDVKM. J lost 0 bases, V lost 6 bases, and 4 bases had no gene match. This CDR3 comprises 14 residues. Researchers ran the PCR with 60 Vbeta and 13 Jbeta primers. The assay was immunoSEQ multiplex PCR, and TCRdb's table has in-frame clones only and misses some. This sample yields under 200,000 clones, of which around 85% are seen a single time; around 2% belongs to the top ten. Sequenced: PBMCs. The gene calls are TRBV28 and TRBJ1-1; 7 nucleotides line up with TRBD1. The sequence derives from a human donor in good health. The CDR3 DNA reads TGTGCCAGCAGGGACAGGCTAATGAACACTGAAGCTTTCTTT. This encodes CASRDRLMNTEAFF.